This paragraph reports one T cell receptor beta chain. What it recognizes is unknown. This sample was taken from a study of Ad26.COV2.S vaccination and SARS-CoV-2 variants. Study conclusions and caveats: Substantial breadth was reportedly displayed by spike-specific CD8+ and CD4+ T cell responses after vaccination.

Looked up from germline, CDR1 is SGHVS and CDR2 is FQNEAQ. This CDR3 is 16 amino acids long. V dropped 1 base and J dropped 3 bases, with 15 bases sitting between them. Treatment in this sample: some 20 received Ad26.COV2.S at low or high dose, single or two shots; about 5 received placebo; per-sample allocation not given. Day 63 after the first injection of vaccine or placebo was the sampling time. Boston hosted the donor, who was an adult aged 18-55 years. Profiled with immunoSEQ multiplex PCR; TCRdb holds only in-frame clones, not every one. The table includes 400,000 to 500,000 clones, roughly 90% detected once.

This rearrangement joins TRBV7-8 to TRBJ2-5; D is perhaps TRBD2 (5 bases). This receptor was obtained from a person aged 18-65 years who received the Ad26.COV2.S COVID-19 vaccine or a placebo. The starting material was peripheral blood, obtained in a trial of Ad26.COV2.S vaccine versus placebo. CDR3 DNA: TGTGCCAGCAGCTTAGGAGGTGCGGGTTGGGAAGAGACCCAGTACTTC. It yields the protein CASSLGGAGWEETQYF.